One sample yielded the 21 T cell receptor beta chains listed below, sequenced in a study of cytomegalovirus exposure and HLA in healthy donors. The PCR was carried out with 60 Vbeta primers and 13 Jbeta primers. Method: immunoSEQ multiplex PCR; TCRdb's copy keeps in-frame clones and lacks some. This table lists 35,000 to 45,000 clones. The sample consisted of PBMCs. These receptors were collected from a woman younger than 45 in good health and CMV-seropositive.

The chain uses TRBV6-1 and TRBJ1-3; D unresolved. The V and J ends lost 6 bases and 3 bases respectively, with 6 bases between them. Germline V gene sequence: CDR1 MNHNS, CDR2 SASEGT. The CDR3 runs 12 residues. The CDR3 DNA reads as TGTGCCAGCAGGCTAGATGGAAACACCATATATTTT. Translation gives CASRLDGNTIYF.

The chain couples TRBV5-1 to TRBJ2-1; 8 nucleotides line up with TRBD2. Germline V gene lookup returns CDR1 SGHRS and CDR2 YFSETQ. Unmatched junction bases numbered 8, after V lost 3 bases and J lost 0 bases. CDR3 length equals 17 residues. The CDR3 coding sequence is TGCGCCAGCAGCTCGGGAGGCGGGGGGAACTCCTACAATGAGCAGTTCTTC. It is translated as CASSSGGGGNSYNEQFF.

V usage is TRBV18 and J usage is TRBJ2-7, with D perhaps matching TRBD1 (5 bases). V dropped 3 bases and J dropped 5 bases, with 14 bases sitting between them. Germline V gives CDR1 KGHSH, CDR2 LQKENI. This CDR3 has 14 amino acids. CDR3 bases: TGTGCCAGCTCACCGGCCCAGGGTCGCGACGAGCAGTACTTC. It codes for CASSPAQGRDEQYF.

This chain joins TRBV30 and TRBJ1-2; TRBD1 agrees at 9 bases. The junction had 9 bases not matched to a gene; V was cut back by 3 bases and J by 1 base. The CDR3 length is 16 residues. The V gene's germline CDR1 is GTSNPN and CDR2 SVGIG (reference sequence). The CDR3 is CAWSRPGTGLNYGYTF. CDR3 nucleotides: TGTGCCTGGAGCCGACCCGGGACAGGGCTTAACTATGGCTACACCTTC.

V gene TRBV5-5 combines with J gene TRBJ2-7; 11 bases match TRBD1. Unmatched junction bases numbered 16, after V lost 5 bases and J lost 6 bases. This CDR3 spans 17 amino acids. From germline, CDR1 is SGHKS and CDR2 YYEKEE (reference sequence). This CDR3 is CASRSEGQGANSAEQYF. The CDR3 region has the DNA TGTGCCAGCAGATCAGAAGGACAGGGGGCGAATTCGGCCGAGCAGTACTTC.

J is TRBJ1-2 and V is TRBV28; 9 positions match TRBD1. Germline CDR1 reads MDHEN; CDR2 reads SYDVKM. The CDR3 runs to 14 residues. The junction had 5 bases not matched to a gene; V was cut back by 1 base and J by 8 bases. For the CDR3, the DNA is TGTGCCAGCAGTTTATTAGGGACAGGGAACGGCTACACCTTC. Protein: CASSLLGTGNGYTF.

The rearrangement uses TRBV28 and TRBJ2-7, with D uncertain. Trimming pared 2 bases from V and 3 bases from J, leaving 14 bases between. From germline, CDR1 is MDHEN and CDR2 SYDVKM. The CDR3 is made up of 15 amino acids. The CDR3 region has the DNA TGTGCCAGCAGTTTAGACACCCTTTACCACTACGAGCAGTACTTC. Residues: CASSLDTLYHYEQYF.

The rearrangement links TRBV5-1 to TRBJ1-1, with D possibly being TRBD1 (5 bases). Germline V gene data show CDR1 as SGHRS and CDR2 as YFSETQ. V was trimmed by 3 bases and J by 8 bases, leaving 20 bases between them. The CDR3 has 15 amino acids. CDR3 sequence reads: CASSSAGRGSEEAFF. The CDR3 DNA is TGCGCCAGCAGCTCAGCGGGTAGGGGTAGTGAAGAAGCTTTCTTT.

The CDR3 DNA follows: TGTGCCAGCAGTTATAAAGTGGGCGGGGATACGCAGTATTTT. As protein: CASSYKVGGDTQYF. The chain recombines TRBV6-5 with TRBJ2-3; D perhaps matches TRBD2 (5 bases). Germline V lookup: CDR1 MNHEY, CDR2 SVGAGI. The V end lost 3 bases, the J end lost 6 bases, and 13 bases lay between the germline ends. This CDR3 comprises 14 residues.

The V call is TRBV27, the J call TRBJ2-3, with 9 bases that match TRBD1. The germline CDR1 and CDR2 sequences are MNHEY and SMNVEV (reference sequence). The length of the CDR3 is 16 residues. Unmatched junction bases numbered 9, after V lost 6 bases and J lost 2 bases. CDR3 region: CASRPNLQGATDTQYF. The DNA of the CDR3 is TGTGCCAGCAGACCAAACCTACAGGGGGCCACAGATACGCAGTATTTT.

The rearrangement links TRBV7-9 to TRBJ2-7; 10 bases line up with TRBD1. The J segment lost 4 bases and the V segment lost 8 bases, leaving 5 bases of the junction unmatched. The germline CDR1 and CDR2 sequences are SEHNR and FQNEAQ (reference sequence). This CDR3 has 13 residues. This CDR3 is CASGSGQGYEQYF. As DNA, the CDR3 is TGTGCCAGCGGCTCGGGACAGGGGTACGAGCAGTACTTC. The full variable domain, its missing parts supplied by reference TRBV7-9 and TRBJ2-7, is DTGVSQNPRHKITKRGQNVTFRCDPISEHNRLYWYRQTLGQGPEFLTYFQNEAQLEKSRLLSDRFSAERPKGSFSTLEIQRTEQGDSAMYLCASGSGQGYEQYFGPGTRLTVT.

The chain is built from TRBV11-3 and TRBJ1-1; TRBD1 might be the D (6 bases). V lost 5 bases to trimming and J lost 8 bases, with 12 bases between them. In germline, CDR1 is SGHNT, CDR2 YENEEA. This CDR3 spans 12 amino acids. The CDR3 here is CASSRGQSEAFF. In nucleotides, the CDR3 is TGTGCCAGCAGCCGTGGACAGTCAGAAGCTTTCTTT. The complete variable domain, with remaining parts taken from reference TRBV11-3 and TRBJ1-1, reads EAGVVQSPRYKIIEKKQPVAFWCNPISGHNTLYWYLQNLGQGPELLIRYENEEAVDDSQLPKDRFSAERLKGVDSTLKIQPAELGDSAVYLCASSRGQSEAFFGQGTRLTVV.

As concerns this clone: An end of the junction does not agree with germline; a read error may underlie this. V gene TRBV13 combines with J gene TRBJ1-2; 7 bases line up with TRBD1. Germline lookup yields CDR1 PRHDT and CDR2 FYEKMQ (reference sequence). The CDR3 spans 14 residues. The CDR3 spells CASSGRQGYYGYSF. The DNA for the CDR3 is TGTGCCAGCAGCGGCCGACAGGGATACTATGGCTACTCCTTC.

CDR3 region: CSAPGQGAGEQFF. The DNA of the CDR3 is TGCAGTGCCCCGGGACAGGGGGCAGGGGAGCAGTTCTTC. The rearrangement joins TRBV29-1 to TRBJ2-1, with 12 bases identical to TRBD1. The V gene's germline CDR1 is SQVTM and CDR2 ANQGSEA. This CDR3 is 13 amino acids long.

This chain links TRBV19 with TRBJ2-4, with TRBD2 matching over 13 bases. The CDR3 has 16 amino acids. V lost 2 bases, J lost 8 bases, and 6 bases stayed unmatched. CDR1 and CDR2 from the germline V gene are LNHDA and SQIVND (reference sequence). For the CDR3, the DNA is TGTGCCAGTAGTATAAGACTAGCGGGGGGTTTCGACATTCAGTACTTC. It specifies CASSIRLAGGFDIQYF.

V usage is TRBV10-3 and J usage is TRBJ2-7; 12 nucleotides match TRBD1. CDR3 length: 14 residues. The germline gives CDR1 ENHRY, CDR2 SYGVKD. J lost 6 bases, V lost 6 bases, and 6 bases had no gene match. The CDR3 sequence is CAIRSGDRGLEQYF. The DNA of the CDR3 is TGTGCCATCAGATCCGGGGACAGGGGGCTCGAGCAGTACTTC.

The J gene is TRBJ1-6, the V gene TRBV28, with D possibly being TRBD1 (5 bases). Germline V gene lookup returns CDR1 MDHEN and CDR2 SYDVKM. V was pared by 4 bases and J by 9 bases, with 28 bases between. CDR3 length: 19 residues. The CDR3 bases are TGTGCCAGCAGTTCCCCCCCCAGGAACAGGAGAACCTTAGCTTCACCCCTCCACTTT. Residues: CASSSPPRNRRTLASPLHF.

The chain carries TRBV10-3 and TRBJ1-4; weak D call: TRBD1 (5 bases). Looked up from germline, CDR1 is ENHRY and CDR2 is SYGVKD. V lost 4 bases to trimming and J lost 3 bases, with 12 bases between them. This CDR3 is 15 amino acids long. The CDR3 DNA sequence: TGTGCCATCAGTGGACTCCAGGGATCTAATGAAAAACTGTTTTTT. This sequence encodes CAISGLQGSNEKLFF.

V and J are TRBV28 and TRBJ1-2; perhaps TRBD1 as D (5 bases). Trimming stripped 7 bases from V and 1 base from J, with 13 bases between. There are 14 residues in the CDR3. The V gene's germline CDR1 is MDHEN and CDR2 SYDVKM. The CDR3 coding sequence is TGTGCCAGCACCAGGGCTCGGGTTAACTATGGCTACACCTTC. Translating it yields CASTRARVNYGYTF.

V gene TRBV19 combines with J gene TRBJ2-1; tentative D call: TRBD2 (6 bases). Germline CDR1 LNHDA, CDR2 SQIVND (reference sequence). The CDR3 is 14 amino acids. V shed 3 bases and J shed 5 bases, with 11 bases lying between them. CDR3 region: CASSIKGGDNEQFF. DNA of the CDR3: TGTGCCAGTAGTATTAAAGGCGGGGACAATGAGCAGTTCTTC.

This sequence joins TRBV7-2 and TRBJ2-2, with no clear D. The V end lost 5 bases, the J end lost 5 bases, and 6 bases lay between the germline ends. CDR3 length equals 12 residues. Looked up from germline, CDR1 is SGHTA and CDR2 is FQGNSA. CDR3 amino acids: CASSPFTGELFF. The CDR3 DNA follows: TGTGCCAGCAGCCCCTTTACCGGGGAGCTGTTTTTT.